A single sample is the source of the 10 T cell receptor beta chains below, sequenced in a study of PD-L1 blockade in urothelial cancer. The table came from immunoSEQ multiplex PCR; TCRdb's copy has only in-frame clones and leaves some out. The table has around 100,000 clones, 70% to 85% seen once; the top ten hold about 2.6%. Here the sequenced sample was PBMCs, taken around atezolizumab (anti-PD-L1) treatment. These TCRs come from a man in his fifties with urothelial cancer.

Only one count was recorded for this clone. V usage is TRBV9 and J usage is TRBJ1-1, with TRBD1 identical over 8 bases. Germline V gives CDR1 SGDLS, CDR2 YYNGEE. Losses at the gene ends were 4 bases for V and 4 bases for J; bases not matched to a gene: 0. The CDR3 is 12 residues long. In nucleotides, the CDR3 is TGTGCCAGCAGCACAGGGGGCACTGAAGCTTTCTTT. This codes for CASSTGGTEAFF.

The rearrangement joins TRBV6-5 to TRBJ2-5; tentatively, D is TRBD1 (5 bases). V lost 6 bases and J lost 2, with 10 bases in between. The CDR3 covers 13 residues. In germline, CDR1 is MNHEY, CDR2 SVGAGI. The chain's CDR3 is CASSNRQQETQYF. CDR3 DNA: TGTGCCAGCAGCAATCGACAGCAAGAGACCCAGTACTTC.

The chain joins TRBV7-2 to TRBJ1-1, with TRBD1 matching 11 bases. The CDR3 runs 15 residues. V gave up 4 bases and J gave up 12 bases; unmatched junction bases: 13. Germline assignment: CDR1 SGHTA and CDR2 FQGNSA. CDR3 DNA sequence: TGTGCCAGCAGCTACACCTCCGGGACAGGGGGTTATACTTTCTTT. It specifies CASSYTSGTGGYTFF. The complete variable domain, with remaining parts taken from reference TRBV7-2 and TRBJ1-1, reads GAGVSQSPSNKVTEKGKDVELRCDPISGHTALYWYRQSLGQGLEFLIYFQGNSAPDKSGLPSDRFSAERTGGSVSTLTIQRTQQEDSAVYLCASSYTSGTGGYTFFGQGTRLTVV.

The J gene is TRBJ2-1, the V gene TRBV7-9; TRBD2 agrees at 9 bases. J lost 7 bases, V lost 3 bases, and 10 bases had no gene match. This CDR3 region has 16 residues. Germline V gene sequence: CDR1 SEHNR, CDR2 FQNEAQ (reference sequence). CDR3 protein: CASSLKGGRARNEQFF. CDR3 nucleotide sequence: TGTGCCAGCAGCTTGAAGGGCGGGAGGGCCAGGAATGAGCAGTTCTTC.

The chain recombines TRBV7-9 with TRBJ2-2; TRBD1 is a possible D gene (6 bases). The V gene lost 5 bases and the J gene lost 6 bases, with 13 bases spanning the gap. Germline CDR1 SEHNR, CDR2 FQNEAQ (reference sequence). This CDR3 has 14 amino acids. DNA of the CDR3: TGTGCCAGCAGCGCTGGGAAGGGGGCCGGGGAGCTGTTTTTT. Translated: CASSAGKGAGELFF. The whole variable domain, remainder taken from reference TRBV7-9 and TRBJ2-2, is DTGVSQNPRHKITKRGQNVTFRCDPISEHNRLYWYRQTLGQGPEFLTYFQNEAQLEKSRLLSDRFSAERPKGSFSTLEIQRTEQGDSAMYLCASSAGKGAGELFFGEGSRLTVL.

V gene TRBV19 combines with J gene TRBJ1-2; 10 bases line up with TRBD1. Looked up from germline, CDR1 is LNHDA and CDR2 is SQIVND (reference sequence). The length of the CDR3 is 15 residues. With V trimmed by 5 bases and J by 4 bases, 7 bases remained unmatched. The CDR3 here is CASSRRTGGGYGYTF. Written as DNA, the CDR3 is TGTGCCAGTAGTCGACGGACAGGGGGAGGCTATGGCTACACCTTC.

V gene TRBV18 combines with J gene TRBJ1-5, with D tentatively TRBD1 (5 bases). This CDR3 contains 13 residues. The germline V gene encodes CDR1 KGHSH and CDR2 LQKENI. V was clipped by 6 bases and J by 4 bases, with 10 bases between them. The CDR3 loop reads CASSTGGNQPQHF. Here the CDR3 DNA reads TGTGCCAGCTCCACCGGGGGAAATCAGCCCCAGCATTTT.

This clone is a singleton in its sample. The chain carries TRBV7-9 and TRBJ1-3; a possible D gene is TRBD1 (6 bases). The CDR3 totals 14 residues. Per the germline V gene, CDR1 is SEHNR and CDR2 is FQNEAQ (reference sequence). V dropped 2 bases and J dropped 8 bases, with 13 bases sitting between them. The CDR3 region has the DNA TGTGCCAGCAGCTTATATCGGGGGGCGGACACCATATATTTT. Translating it yields CASSLYRGADTIYF.

This clone was seen more than once but under ten times. The chain combines TRBV30 with TRBJ2-3; 9 nucleotides match TRBD2. The CDR3 is 13 amino acids. Unmatched junction bases numbered 2, after V lost 4 bases and J lost 3 bases. Germline V gene data show CDR1 as GTSNPN and CDR2 as SVGIG (reference sequence). CDR3 sequence (DNA): TGTGCCTGGAAGGCGGGAGGGACAGATACGCAGTATTTT. Encoded protein: CAWKAGGTDTQYF.

The rearrangement links TRBV27 to TRBJ2-5, with 7 bases lining up with TRBD2. V lost 2 bases and J lost 0; bases outside the gene matches: 6. CDR1 MNHEY and CDR2 SMNVEV come from the germline V gene (reference sequence). The CDR3 loop spans 16 amino acids. The CDR3 region is CASSLRRLADQETQYF. The CDR3 nucleotides are TGTGCCAGCAGTTTAAGGCGCCTAGCGGACCAAGAGACCCAGTACTTC.